This TCR beta chain is from a study of cytomegalovirus exposure and HLA in healthy donors. Study-level results: The authors confirmed in vitro that three CMV-associated chains were specific for CMV antigens. Some public TCRs appeared in many individuals, while most sequences were rare. A later analysis found first-cohort TCR clusters tended to co-occur in the 90 to 150 validation repertoires.

Details on this clone: Its antigen is currently unknown.

Per the germline V gene, CDR1 is SGHAT and CDR2 is FQNNGV. V lost 2 bases, J lost 4 bases, and 5 bases stayed unmatched. This CDR3 has 16 residues. Profiling relied on immunoSEQ multiplex PCR, and the TCRdb table lists in-frame clones only, not all of them. The data contain 40,000 to 55,000 clones, about 90% of them seen just once; the ten biggest clones take up 6.7%. Among the 110 or so subjects of the validation cohort, separate from the approximately 700-subject first cohort, were the donors. The chain employs TRBV11-2 and TRBJ2-3; 11 bases map to TRBD2. The sample was PBMCs. This clonotype originated in a woman aged 25 to 45 in good health and CMV-seronegative. CDR3 region: CASSLLLAGASDTQYF. The CDR3 DNA reads as TGTGCCAGCAGCTTACTACTAGCGGGAGCCTCAGATACGCAGTATTTT.